Below, 15 T cell receptor beta chains from the same sample are listed, as sequenced in a study of T cell repertoires in cytomegalovirus infection (dated by TCRdb to the late 2010s). The sequencer was an Illumina HiSeq 1500. TCRdb reprocessed the public reads (quality trimming at Q25 with fastp, clone calling with MiXCR) and kept in-frame beta chains. Each entry merges the rows of one CDR3 protein and shows their most common DNA and genes. The sample records about 830,000 distinct CDR3 sequences, 30% to 35% of which are singletons. Roughly an eighth of the sample goes to the ten largest clones. These receptors lack a known antigen. In the paper's terms, the treatment or condition label means: in vitro stimulation with specific CMV peptide epitopes to enrich CMV-specific T cells. The sample was cultured CD8+ T cells from PBMCs, taken from culture after CMV antigen stimulation. The receptors here all came from a human donor in good health (CMV status not recorded). Some clones in this sample may be carry-over from other donors' samples.

Only a few counts were recorded for this clonotype. The CDR3 region is CASSAGQGVREAFF. The CDR3 nucleotides read TGTGCCAGCAGTGCGGGACAGGGGGTTAGAGAAGCTTTCTTT. The V and J genes are TRBV2 and TRBJ1-1; TRBD1 agrees at 11 bases. Germline values: CDR1 SNHLY, CDR2 FYNNEI. The CDR3 has 14 residues. The V gene end was trimmed by 4 bases and the J gene end by 8 bases; junction bases not matched to a gene: 6.

The rearrangement links TRBV6-8 to TRBJ1-6, with D tentatively TRBD1 (5 bases). CDR3 length equals 10 residues. Germline CDR1 and CDR2: MNHGY and SAAAGT. The CDR3 protein is CASGVSPLHF. Here the CDR3 DNA reads TGTGCTTCGGGGGTGTCACCCCTCCACTTT.

This sequence joins TRBV27 and TRBJ2-7; D possibly corresponds to TRBD2 (6 bases). Germline V lookup: CDR1 MNHEY, CDR2 SMNVEV (reference sequence). The germline V and J ends were trimmed by 5 bases and 7 bases, with 15 bases remaining between them. The CDR3 has 13 amino acids. The CDR3 nucleotides read TGTGCCAGCAGTCGCGGGGTCGGGGAAGAGCAGTACGTC. It encodes CASSRGVGEEQYV.

This clonotype was detected a few times. V is TRBV6-1 and J is TRBJ2-5; TRBD2 matches 7 bases. V shed 7 bases, J shed 3 bases, and the junction held 8 bases outside the gene matches. The CDR3 runs 14 residues. Germline V CDR1 and CDR2: MNHNS, SASEGT. CDR3 sequence: CASNGEGKEETQYF. CDR3 bases: TGTGCCAGCAATGGGGAGGGGAAGGAAGAGACCCAGTACTTC.

This clonotype occurred many times. This chain's CDR3 is CASSYSGQGYEQYF. The CDR3 DNA reads TGTGCCAGCAGTTACTCGGGACAGGGCTACGAGCAGTACTTC. V is TRBV6-2 or TRBV6-3 and J is TRBJ2-7; 9 nucleotides line up with TRBD1. The length of the CDR3 is 14 residues. V shed 0 bases, J shed 3 bases, and the junction held 0 bases outside the gene matches. Germline V lookup: CDR1 MNHEY, CDR2 SVGEGT.

At least ten counts were recorded for this clonotype. This chain links TRBV7-2 with TRBJ2-1; TRBD1 is a possible D gene (6 bases). The V end lost 5 bases, the J end lost 3 bases, and 17 bases lay between the germline ends. Germline V lookup: CDR1 SGHTA, CDR2 FQGNSA. The CDR3 runs to 16 residues. The CDR3 region has the DNA TGTGCCAGCAGCCCTAGTACCAGGACAGACTACAATGAGCAGTTCTTC. Protein sequence: CASSPSTRTDYNEQFF.

This rearrangement joins TRBV6-2 or TRBV6-3 to TRBJ2-5, with D possibly matching TRBD1 (6 bases). Looked up from germline, CDR1 is MNHEY and CDR2 is SVGEGT. The CDR3 spans 14 residues. Trimming cost V 5 bases and J 1 base, with 11 bases left between them. Here the CDR3 reads CASSVQGFQETQYF. DNA of the CDR3: TGTGCCAGCAGTGTCCAGGGGTTCCAAGAGACCCAGTACTTC.

The rearrangement uses TRBV7-9 and TRBJ2-5, with D unresolved. The V gene's germline CDR1 is SEHNR and CDR2 FQNEAQ (reference sequence). V shed 4 bases and J shed 7 bases, with 22 bases lying between them. This CDR3 has 16 amino acids. The CDR3 DNA is TGTGCCAGCAGCTATCGCCAAGGAAAGACCTCGGGGACCCAGTACTTC. Its protein product is CASSYRQGKTSGTQYF.

This clonotype appeared many times. The chain uses TRBV20-1 and TRBJ1-3, with D possibly TRBD1 on 6 matching bases. V was pared by 2 bases and J by 2 bases, with 13 bases between. The germline V gene encodes CDR1 DFQATT and CDR2 SNEGSKA (reference sequence). This CDR3 has 15 residues. For the CDR3, the DNA is TGCAGTGCTAGACCTCGAAGGGGGGCTGGAAACACCATATATTTT. This codes for CSARPRRGAGNTIYF.

The chain is built from TRBV4-1 and TRBJ2-5; the D is unclear. Trimming cost V 3 bases and J 0 bases, with 11 bases left between them. Per the germline V gene, CDR1 is MGHRA and CDR2 is YSYEKL. The length of the CDR3 is 15 residues. Here the CDR3 reads CASSHFSRNQETQYF. The CDR3 DNA follows: TGCGCCAGCAGCCACTTTTCGCGGAACCAAGAGACCCAGTACTTC.

This clonotype turned up a few times. The CDR3 reads CASSWGGRDTEAFF. CDR3 coding DNA: TGTGCCAGCAGTTGGGGGGGTCGTGACACTGAAGCTTTCTTT. The J gene is TRBJ1-1, the V gene TRBV12-3 or TRBV12-4; a possible D gene is TRBD1 (5 bases). The CDR3 extends over 14 amino acids. V lost 4 bases and J lost 3, with 12 bases in between.

In its sample, this clonotype was seen many times. This chain connects TRBV7-6 to TRBJ2-4; D may be TRBD1 (5 bases). The V gene's germline CDR1 is SGHVS and CDR2 FNYEAQ. The CDR3 is 12 amino acids. The germline V and J ends were trimmed by 1 base and 7 bases, with 5 bases remaining between them. CDR3 protein: CASSLGGNIQYF. For the CDR3, the DNA is TGTGCCAGCAGCTTAGGGGGCAACATTCAGTACTTC.

This clonotype was recorded many times. The chain joins TRBV7-2 to TRBJ2-5; the match to TRBD1 covers 10 bases. The CDR3 is 15 residues long. The V gene's germline CDR1 is SGHTA and CDR2 FQGNSA. The V gene end was trimmed by 5 bases and the J gene end by 5 bases; junction bases not matched to a gene: 8. The DNA of the CDR3 is TGTGCCAGCAGCCCGGGACAGGGGAGACGGGAGACCCAGTACTTC. Its translation is CASSPGQGRRETQYF. Using reference TRBV7-2 and TRBJ2-5 for the parts outside the CDR3, the full variable domain is GAGVSQSPSNKVTEKGKDVELRCDPISGHTALYWYRQSLGQGLEFLIYFQGNSAPDKSGLPSDRFSAERTGGSVSTLTIQRTQQEDSAVYLCASSPGQGRRETQYFGPGTRLLVL.

In this sample, this clonotype turned up a few times. V gene TRBV19 combines with J gene TRBJ1-1; no clear D. In germline, CDR1 is LNHDA, CDR2 SQIVND (reference sequence). V gave up 5 bases and J gave up 4 bases, with 11 bases separating them. The CDR3 covers 13 residues. CDR3 nucleotides: TGTGCCAGTAGTGCCCAAAAGGGCACTGAAGCTTTCTTT. This codes for CASSAQKGTEAFF. The full variable domain, completed using reference TRBV19 and TRBJ1-1, is DGGITQSPKYLFRKEGQNVTLSCEQNLNHDAMYWYRQDPGQGLRLIYYSQIVNDFQKGDIAEGYSVSREKKESFPLTVTSAQKNPTAFYLCASSAQKGTEAFFGQGTRLTVV.

This chain uses TRBV7-6 with TRBJ1-2; 9 bases are a match to TRBD1. The V and J ends lost 5 bases and 3 bases, in that order; junction bases with no gene match: 10. CDR1 and CDR2 from the germline V gene are SGHVS and FNYEAQ. CDR3 size: 16 residues. This CDR3 is CASSPSRTGADYGYTF. CDR3 in DNA: TGTGCCAGCAGCCCTAGTCGGACAGGGGCCGACTATGGCTACACCTTC.